This TCR beta chain was profiled in a study of siplizumab effects on memory and regulatory T cells. The germline gives CDR1 LNHNV, CDR2 YYDKDF (reference sequence). V shed 3 bases and J shed 7 bases, with 10 bases lying between them. CDR3 length: 12 amino acids. As concerns this clone: No antigen is known for it.

Each sample had around 9.1 x 10^4 TCR templates assayed. TCRdb keeps only in-frame clones here, not all; method: immunoSEQ multiplex PCR. The repertoire has tens of thousands of clones, more than 85% of them found once; the top ten carry around 40%. Findings and caveats of the study: Tregs proliferating in siplizumab cultures lacked confirmation of their suppressive function.

The V call is TRBV15, the J call TRBJ2-7; the D is unclear. This receptor was taken from a human donor in good health. Sequenced material: CD8+ T cells sorted from blood. CDR3 loop: CATSSAVGEQYF. CDR3 DNA: TGTGCCACCAGCAGCGCGGTTGGAGAGCAGTACTTC.